This TCR beta chain was found in a study of Ad26.COV2.S vaccination and SARS-CoV-2 variants. Sequencing was performed with immunoSEQ multiplex PCR; in TCRdb, only in-frame clones are kept and a portion is missing. The repertoire consists of hundreds of thousands of clones, with roughly 91% occurring once and the leading ten covering 3.4%. The CDR3 has 19 residues. Treatment specified: roughly 19 received Ad26.COV2.S at low or high dose, single or two shots; roughly 5 received placebo; per-sample allocation not given. After the first vaccine or placebo injection, samples were drawn on day 63. This TCR came from a person between 18 and 60 years old who received the Ad26.COV2.S COVID-19 vaccine or a placebo. V gene TRBV21-1 combines with J gene TRBJ2-6; the table calls TRBD1, which could not be checked here. TRBV21-1 is noted as a pseudogene. Material: peripheral blood, obtained in a trial of Ad26.COV2.S vaccine versus placebo. Here the CDR3 DNA reads TGTGCCAGCAGCAAAGATGGGTGGACAGACTCCTCTGGGGCCAACGTCCTGACTTTC. Protein: CASSKDGWTDSSGANVLTF.